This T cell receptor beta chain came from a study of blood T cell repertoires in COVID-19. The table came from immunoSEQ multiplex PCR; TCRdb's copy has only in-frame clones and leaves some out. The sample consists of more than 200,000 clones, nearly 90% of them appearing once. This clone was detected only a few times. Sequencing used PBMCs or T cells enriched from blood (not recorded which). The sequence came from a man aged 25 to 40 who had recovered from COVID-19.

The CDR3 sequence is CASSFSTSGSTDTQYF. The CDR3 DNA follows: TGTGCCAGCAGCTTTTCGACTAGCGGGAGTACAGATACGCAGTATTTT. This rearrangement joins TRBV5-6 to TRBJ2-3; 12 bases agree with TRBD2. The CDR3 sequence is 16 residues long. Germline CDR1 and CDR2: SGHDT and YYEEEE. J gave up 3 bases and V 2 bases, and 4 bases lay outside the gene matches. The whole variable domain, filled in from reference TRBV5-6 and TRBJ2-3, reads DAGVTQSPTHLIKTRGQQVTLRCSPKSGHDTVSWYQQALGQGPQFIFQYYEEEERQRGNFPDRFSGHQFPNYSSELNVNALLLGDSALYLCASSFSTSGSTDTQYFGPGTRLTVL.